This T cell receptor beta chain was documented in a study of human T cells and chemical hapten exposure. Study in general: The use of 2% DPC on roughly 2 cm by roughly 2 cm of upper inner arm skin constituted sensitization.

Findings and caveats of the study: Unchanged with DPC sensitization were TCRs above 1 in 1000 frequency.

Remarks on this clonotype: What it binds is not known.

This CDR3 region has 14 residues. V lost 5 bases and J lost 12, with 19 bases in between. Germline values: CDR1 MNHNS, CDR2 SASEGT. Time point defined: pre-sensitization, week 0. Treatment described: therapeutic diphenylcyclopropenone sensitization with weekly scalp DPC. TCRdb re-analysed the RACE reads in MiXCR, keeping a single row per CDR3 protein. Of roughly 100,000 distinct CDR3 sequences in the sample, around 10% were seen once. The receptor's source is a woman in her forties or fifties with alopecia areata. Some clones in this sample may be carry-over from other donors' samples. The starting material was whole blood, obtained in connection with sensitization to the hapten diphenylcyclopropenone (DPC). V gene TRBV6-1 combines with J gene TRBJ1-4; possible D gene TRBD1, 5 bases. CDR3 protein: CASSRNGAGEELFF. CDR3 nucleotide sequence: TGTGCCAGCAGTCGAAACGGGGCAGGCGAAGAACTGTTTTTT.